The 20 T cell receptor beta chains below all came from one sample that was sequenced in a study of T cells after yellow fever vaccination. TCRdb reprocessed the 5' RACE reads via MiXCR and lists one record per CDR3 protein. There are some 320,000 distinct CDR3 sequences in the sample; approximately 4% occur only once, and around 24% lies in the top ten. Sample: PBMCs, taken 5 days after the yellow fever booster vaccination. These receptors were taken from a man aged 18 to 30 who received the YFV17D yellow fever vaccine.

The chain employs TRBV5-1 and TRBJ2-2; D remains ambiguous. The CDR3 has 15 amino acids. Germline V lookup: CDR1 SGHRS, CDR2 YFSETQ. The V and J ends lost 5 bases and 0 bases respectively, with 11 bases between them. CDR3 coding DNA: TGCGCCAGCAGTTACAGCGCAGCGAACACCGGGGAGCTGTTTTTT. Its translation: CASSYSAANTGELFF. The full variable domain, with the rest looked up from reference TRBV5-1 and TRBJ2-2, is KAGVTQTPRYLIKTRGQQVTLSCSPISGHRSVSWYQQTPGQGLQFLFEYFSETQRNKGNFPGRFSGRQFSNSRSEMNVSTLELGDSALYLCASSYSAANTGELFFGEGSRLTVL.

A few counts support this clonotype. The chain has TRBV12-5 and TRBJ1-1; 7 bases map to TRBD1. Losses at the gene ends were 0 bases for V and 0 bases for J; bases not matched to a gene: 7. Germline CDR1 is LGHNT and CDR2 is FRNRAP. The CDR3 runs 17 residues. CDR3: CASGLVQGTGVNTEAFF. The CDR3 DNA is TGTGCTAGTGGTTTGGTACAGGGGACCGGCGTGAACACTGAAGCTTTCTTT. Complete variable domain (other parts from reference TRBV12-5 and TRBJ1-1): DARVTQTPRHKVTEMGQEVTMRCQPILGHNTVFWYRQTMMQGLELLAYFRNRAPLDDSGMPKDRFSAEMPDATLATLKIQPSEPRDSAVYFCASGLVQGTGVNTEAFFGQGTRLTVV.

The chain is built from TRBV6-6 and TRBJ2-7; TRBD1 agrees at 11 bases. In germline, CDR1 is MNHNY, CDR2 SVGAGI (reference sequence). This CDR3 is 12 amino acids long. Trimming removed 8 bases from V and 6 bases from J; junction bases left unmatched: 3. As DNA, the CDR3 is TGTGCCAGCGCGGGACAGGGGGTCGAGCAGTACTTC. It encodes CASAGQGVEQYF.

This clonotype turned up a few times. V gene TRBV7-2 combines with J gene TRBJ1-1; weak D call: TRBD1 (5 bases). V was trimmed by 3 bases and J by 6 bases, leaving 14 bases between them. This CDR3 has 14 residues. In germline, CDR1 is SGHTA, CDR2 FQGNSA. The CDR3 spells CASSFRGPHAEAFF. The CDR3 region has the DNA TGTGCCAGCAGCTTTCGGGGACCACACGCTGAAGCTTTCTTT.

The CDR3, as DNA: TGTGCCAGCAGCTTAAAGGGCTTGGGGCAGCCCCAGCATTTT. Amino acids: CASSLKGLGQPQHF. V gene TRBV7-6 combines with J gene TRBJ1-5; D is unresolved. Trimming removed 2 bases from V and 7 bases from J, with 12 bases in between. Germline V CDR1 and CDR2: SGHVS, FNYEAQ. The CDR3 contains 14 residues. Combining the CDR3 with reference TRBV7-6 and TRBJ1-5 gives the whole variable domain GAGVSQSPRYKVTKRGQDVALRCDPISGHVSLYWYRQALGQGPEFLTYFNYEAQQDKSGLPNDRFSAERPEGSISTLTIQRTEQRDSAMYRCASSLKGLGQPQHFGDGTRLSIL.

This chain links TRBV5-6 with TRBJ1-4; no clear D gene. The germline V gene has CDR1 SGHDT and CDR2 YYEEEE. The CDR3 is 15 amino acids. V was cut by 3 bases and J by 6 bases, with 15 bases left in between. DNA of the CDR3: TGTGCCAGCAGCTCTTCGGAGACGGCAGATGAAAAACTGTTTTTT. It specifies CASSSSETADEKLFF. The complete variable domain, with remaining parts taken from reference TRBV5-6 and TRBJ1-4, reads DAGVTQSPTHLIKTRGQQVTLRCSPKSGHDTVSWYQQALGQGPQFIFQYYEEEERQRGNFPDRFSGHQFPNYSSELNVNALLLGDSALYLCASSSSETADEKLFFGSGTQLSVL.

This clonotype was counted at least ten times. The chain links TRBV29-1 to TRBJ1-4; no definite D call. Germline loops: CDR1 SQVTM, CDR2 ANQGSEA. This CDR3 region has 13 residues. V dropped 6 bases and J dropped 10 bases, with 18 bases sitting between them. CDR3 in DNA: TGCAGCGTCATAGCCGAAGGGAATCCAAAACTGTTTTTT. Translation gives CSVIAEGNPKLFF.

V is TRBV27 and J is TRBJ1-6, with TRBD1 identical over 9 bases. The CDR3 consists of 15 residues. The J segment lost 10 bases and the V segment lost 4 bases, leaving 8 bases of the junction unmatched. Germline V gene sequence: CDR1 MNHEY, CDR2 SMNVEV (reference sequence). CDR3 amino acids: CASSSNTGGVSPLHF. In DNA form, the CDR3 reads TGTGCCAGCAGTTCAAACACAGGGGGCGTATCACCCCTCCACTTT.

This clonotype was picked up a small number of times. V gene TRBV20-1 combines with J gene TRBJ2-4; 8 bases fit TRBD2. Germline trimming cut 6 bases from V and 1 base from J; bases unmatched to any gene: 8. Germline CDR1 and CDR2: DFQATT and SNEGSKA (reference sequence). This CDR3 spans 15 amino acids. This CDR3 reads CSAHPGGRAKNIQYF. CDR3 in DNA: TGCAGTGCCCACCCCGGCGGGAGGGCCAAAAACATTCAGTACTTC.

The gene calls are TRBV6-5 and TRBJ1-3; D not resolved. Germline V gives CDR1 MNHEY, CDR2 SVGAGI. Deletions cut 2 bases from V and 0 bases from J, with 2 bases between. The CDR3 runs to 13 residues. The CDR3 DNA reads as TGTGCCAGCAGTTACGACTCTGGAAACACCATATATTTT. Translated: CASSYDSGNTIYF.

CDR3 in DNA: TGTGCCAGCAGTTACGTCGGGACACCTCTCTACGAGCAGTACGTC. Protein: CASSYVGTPLYEQYV. V and J are TRBV6-2 or TRBV6-3 and TRBJ2-7, with D possibly TRBD1 on 6 matching bases. Trimming removed 2 bases from V and 3 bases from J, with 14 bases in between. Looked up from germline, CDR1 is MNHEY and CDR2 is SVGEGT. CDR3 length: 15 residues.

This clonotype was counted ten times or more. The chain has TRBV7-2 and TRBJ2-4; 9 bases match TRBD2. There are 19 residues in the CDR3. Germline trimming cut 5 bases from V and 1 base from J; bases unmatched to any gene: 15. Germline V gene lookup returns CDR1 SGHTA and CDR2 FQGNSA. The CDR3 loop reads CASSPGLYSGGLAKNIQYF. The CDR3 DNA sequence: TGTGCCAGCAGCCCCGGGTTGTATAGCGGGGGCCTTGCCAAAAACATTCAGTACTTC.

The chain carries TRBV5-6 and TRBJ1-1; the D gene is possibly TRBD1 (5 bases). Trimming left V 2 bases short and J 10 bases short, with 18 bases between. This CDR3 comprises 14 residues. Germline-derived CDR1 and CDR2 are SGHDT and YYEEEE. This CDR3 reads CASSFGAQSQGAFF. The CDR3 DNA follows: TGTGCCAGCAGCTTTGGAGCCCAATCCCAGGGAGCTTTCTTT.

This clonotype was detected only a few times. The chain combines TRBV6-2 or TRBV6-3 with TRBJ1-1; the D gene is possibly TRBD1 (6 bases). Germline CDR1 reads MNHEY; CDR2 reads SVGEGT. This CDR3 has 14 amino acids. Trimming left V 4 bases short and J 3 bases short, with 12 bases between. CDR3 nucleotide sequence: TGTGCCAGCAGTTTTGGGTCAGGGGACACTGAAGCTTTCTTT. It codes for CASSFGSGDTEAFF.

This clonotype showed up many times. This chain uses TRBV20-1 with TRBJ1-1; 9 bases line up with TRBD1. The CDR3 has 15 residues. Losses at the gene ends were 3 bases for V and 5 bases for J; bases not matched to a gene: 10. CDR1 and CDR2 from the germline V gene are DFQATT and SNEGSKA (reference sequence). The CDR3 here is CSASQTGGRLTEAFF. DNA of the CDR3: TGCAGTGCTAGTCAGACAGGGGGAAGGTTGACTGAAGCTTTCTTT.

This clonotype has at least ten counts. The genes are TRBV11-2 and TRBJ2-7, with D possibly matching TRBD1 (6 bases). V lost 1 base and J lost 7, with 11 bases in between. Germline lookup yields CDR1 SGHAT and CDR2 FQNNGV. The CDR3 contains 13 residues. Here the CDR3 reads CASSLVGGEEQYV. CDR3 DNA: TGTGCCAGCAGCTTAGTTGGGGGCGAAGAGCAGTACGTC.

The chain uses TRBV7-2 and TRBJ2-7; 7 bases fit TRBD1. CDR1 and CDR2 (germline): SGHTA, FQGNSA. V was clipped by 11 bases and J by 3 bases; unmatched bases: 7. The CDR3 is 12 residues long. For the CDR3, the DNA is TGTGCCGTTGACAGGGCGGACTACGAGCAGTACTTC. Translated: CAVDRADYEQYF.

This clonotype has more than one count but fewer than ten. The V gene is TRBV7-2, the J gene TRBJ1-2; 7 bases map to TRBD1. The CDR3 spans 15 residues. The germline V gene has CDR1 SGHTA and CDR2 FQGNSA. V lost 5 bases, J lost 5 bases, and 11 bases stayed unmatched. The CDR3 nucleotides are TGTGCCAGCAGCGCCGGGACAGTTGAGTTTTATGGCTACACCTTC. This gives the protein CASSAGTVEFYGYTF.

Many counts were recorded for this clonotype. The genes are TRBV4-2 and TRBJ1-2; D is undetermined. Germline CDR1 and CDR2: LGHNA and YNFKEQ. The CDR3 extends over 15 amino acids. Trimming left V 0 bases short and J 0 bases short, with 8 bases between. The CDR3, as DNA: TGTGCCAGCAGCCAAGAGACGGAAGCTAACTATGGCTACACCTTC. Translating it yields CASSQETEANYGYTF.

This clonotype was detected many times. The rearrangement links TRBV29-1 to TRBJ2-3, with TRBD1 identical over 11 bases. Per the germline V gene, CDR1 is SQVTM and CDR2 is ANQGSEA. The CDR3 is 12 amino acids. With 8 bases clipped from V and 6 bases from J, the junction kept 4 bases outside the gene matches. The CDR3 here is CSSGQGDDTQYF. The CDR3 DNA sequence: TGCAGCTCGGGACAGGGGGATGATACGCAGTATTTT.